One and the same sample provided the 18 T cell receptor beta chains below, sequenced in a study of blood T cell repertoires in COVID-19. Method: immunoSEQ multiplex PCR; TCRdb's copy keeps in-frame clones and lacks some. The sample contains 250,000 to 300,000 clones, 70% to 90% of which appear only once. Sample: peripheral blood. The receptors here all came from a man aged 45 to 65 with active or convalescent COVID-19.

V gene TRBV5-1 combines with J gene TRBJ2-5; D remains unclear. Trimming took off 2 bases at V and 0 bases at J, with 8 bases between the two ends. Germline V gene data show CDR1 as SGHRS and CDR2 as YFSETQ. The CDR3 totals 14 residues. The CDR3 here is CASSFQRDQETQYF. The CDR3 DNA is TGCGCCAGCAGCTTCCAAAGAGACCAAGAGACCCAGTACTTC.

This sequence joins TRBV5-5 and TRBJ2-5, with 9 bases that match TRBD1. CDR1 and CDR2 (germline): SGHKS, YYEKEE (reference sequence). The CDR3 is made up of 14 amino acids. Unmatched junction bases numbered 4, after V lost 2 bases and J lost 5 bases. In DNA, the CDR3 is TGTGCCAGCAGCTTTGGACAGGGGCCTGAGACCCAGTACTTC. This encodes CASSFGQGPETQYF. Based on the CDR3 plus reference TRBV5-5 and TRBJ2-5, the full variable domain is DAGVTQSPTHLIKTRGQQVTLRCSPISGHKSVSWYQQVLGQGPQFIFQYYEKEERGRGNFPDRFSARQFPNYSSELNVNALLLGDSALYLCASSFGQGPETQYFGPGTRLLVL.

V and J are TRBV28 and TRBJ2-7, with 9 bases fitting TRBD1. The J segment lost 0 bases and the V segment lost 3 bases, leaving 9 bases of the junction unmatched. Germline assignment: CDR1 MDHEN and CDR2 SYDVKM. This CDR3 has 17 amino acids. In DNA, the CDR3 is TGTGCCAGCAGTTTTTCCACCGGACAGGGGACCTCCTACGAGCAGTACTTC. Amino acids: CASSFSTGQGTSYEQYF.

For the CDR3, the DNA is TGCGCCAGCAGCCAAGATATTGGGACTCACTACGAGCAGTACTTC. Residues: CASSQDIGTHYEQYF. This sequence joins TRBV4-1 and TRBJ2-7; a weak D match, TRBD2 (6 bases). This CDR3 has 15 residues. CDR1 and CDR2 (germline): MGHRA, YSYEKL. V dropped 0 bases and J dropped 3 bases, with 12 bases sitting between them.

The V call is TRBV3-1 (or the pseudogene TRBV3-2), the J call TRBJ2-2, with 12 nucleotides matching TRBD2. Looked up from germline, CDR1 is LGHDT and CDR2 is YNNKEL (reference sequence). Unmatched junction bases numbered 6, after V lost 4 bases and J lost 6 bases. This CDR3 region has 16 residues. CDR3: CASSPGPSGRAGELFF. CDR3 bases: TGTGCCAGCAGCCCAGGCCCTAGCGGGAGGGCCGGGGAGCTGTTTTTT.

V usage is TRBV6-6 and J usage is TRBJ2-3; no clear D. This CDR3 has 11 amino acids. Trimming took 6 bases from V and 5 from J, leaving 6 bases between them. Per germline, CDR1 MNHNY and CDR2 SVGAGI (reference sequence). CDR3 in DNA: TGTGCCAGCAGAGCCCAAGATACGCAGTATTTT. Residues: CASRAQDTQYF.

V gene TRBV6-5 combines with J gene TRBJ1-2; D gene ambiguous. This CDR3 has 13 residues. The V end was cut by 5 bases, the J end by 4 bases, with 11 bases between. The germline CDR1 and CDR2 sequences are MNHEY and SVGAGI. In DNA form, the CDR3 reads TGTGCCAGCAGTAGGAGGGTGGGCTATGGCTACACCTTC. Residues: CASSRRVGYGYTF.

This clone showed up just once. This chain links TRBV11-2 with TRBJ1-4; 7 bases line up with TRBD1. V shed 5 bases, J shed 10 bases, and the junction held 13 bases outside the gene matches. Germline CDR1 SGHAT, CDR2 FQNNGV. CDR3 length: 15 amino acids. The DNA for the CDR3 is TGTGCCAGCAGCCCCGCAGGGGGTACCCACGGAAAACTGTTTTTT. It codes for CASSPAGGTHGKLFF. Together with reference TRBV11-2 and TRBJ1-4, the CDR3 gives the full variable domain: EAGVAQSPRYKIIEKRQSVAFWCNPISGHATLYWYQQILGQGPKLLIQFQNNGVVDDSQLPKDRFSAERLKGVDSTLKIQPAKLEDSAVYLCASSPAGGTHGKLFFGSGTQLSVL.

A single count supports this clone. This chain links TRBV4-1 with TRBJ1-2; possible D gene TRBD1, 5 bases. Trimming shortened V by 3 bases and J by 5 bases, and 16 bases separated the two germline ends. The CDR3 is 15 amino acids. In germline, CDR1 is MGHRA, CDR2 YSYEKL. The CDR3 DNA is TGCGCCAGCAGCCACGGGGGGGGAACCCCATATGGCTACACCTTC. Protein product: CASSHGGGTPYGYTF.

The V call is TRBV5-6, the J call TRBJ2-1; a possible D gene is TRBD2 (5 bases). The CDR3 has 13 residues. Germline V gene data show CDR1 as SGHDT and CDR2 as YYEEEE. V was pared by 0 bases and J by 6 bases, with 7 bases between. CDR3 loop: CASSLGGFNEQFF. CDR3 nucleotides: TGTGCCAGCAGCTTGGGAGGGTTCAATGAGCAGTTCTTC.

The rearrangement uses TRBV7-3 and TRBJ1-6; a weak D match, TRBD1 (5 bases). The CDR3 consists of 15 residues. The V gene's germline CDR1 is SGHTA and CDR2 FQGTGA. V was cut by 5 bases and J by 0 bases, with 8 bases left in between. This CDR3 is CASSQGDSYNSPLHF. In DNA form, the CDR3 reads TGTGCCAGCAGCCAAGGGGACTCCTATAATTCACCCCTCCACTTT.

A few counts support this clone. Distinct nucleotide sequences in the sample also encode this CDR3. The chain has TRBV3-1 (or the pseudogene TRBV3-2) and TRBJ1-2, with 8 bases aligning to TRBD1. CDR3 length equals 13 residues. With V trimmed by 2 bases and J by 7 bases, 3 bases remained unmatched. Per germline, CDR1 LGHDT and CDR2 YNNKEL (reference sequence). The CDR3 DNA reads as TGTGCCAGCAGCCAACGTGACAGGGGTGGCTACACCTTC. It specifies CASSQRDRGGYTF.

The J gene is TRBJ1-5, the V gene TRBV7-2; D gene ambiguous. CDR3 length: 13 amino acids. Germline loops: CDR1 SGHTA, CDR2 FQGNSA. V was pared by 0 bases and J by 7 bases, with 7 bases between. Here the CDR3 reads CASSLARLQPQHF. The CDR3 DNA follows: TGTGCCAGCAGCTTAGCGCGACTACAGCCCCAGCATTTT.

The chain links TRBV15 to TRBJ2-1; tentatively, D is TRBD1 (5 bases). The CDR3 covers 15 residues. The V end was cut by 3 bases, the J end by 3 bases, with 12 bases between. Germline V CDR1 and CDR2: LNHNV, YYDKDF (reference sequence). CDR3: CATSREDRFYNEQFF. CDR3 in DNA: TGTGCCACCAGCAGGGAAGACAGATTCTACAATGAGCAGTTCTTC.

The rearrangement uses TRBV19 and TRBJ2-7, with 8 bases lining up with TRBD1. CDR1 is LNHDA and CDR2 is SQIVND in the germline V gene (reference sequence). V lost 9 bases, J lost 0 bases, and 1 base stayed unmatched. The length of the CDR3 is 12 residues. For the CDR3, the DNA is TGTGCCAGGGGACAGGTCTCCTACGAGCAGTACTTC. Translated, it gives CARGQVSYEQYF.

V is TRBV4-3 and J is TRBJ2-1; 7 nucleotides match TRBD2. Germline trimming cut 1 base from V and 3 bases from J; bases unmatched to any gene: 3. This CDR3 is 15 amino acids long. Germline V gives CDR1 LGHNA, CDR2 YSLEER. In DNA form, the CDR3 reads TGCGCCAGCAGCCAAGGGGGCGGGAGCTACAATGAGCAGTTCTTC. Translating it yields CASSQGGGSYNEQFF.

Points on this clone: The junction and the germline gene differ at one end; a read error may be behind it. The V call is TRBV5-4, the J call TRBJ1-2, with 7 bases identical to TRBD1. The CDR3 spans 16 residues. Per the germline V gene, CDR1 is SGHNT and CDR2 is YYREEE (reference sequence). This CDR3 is CASSAGTAGGYYDYTF. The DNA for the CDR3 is TGTGCCAGCAGCGCCGGGACAGCCGGAGGCTACTATGACTACACCTTC.

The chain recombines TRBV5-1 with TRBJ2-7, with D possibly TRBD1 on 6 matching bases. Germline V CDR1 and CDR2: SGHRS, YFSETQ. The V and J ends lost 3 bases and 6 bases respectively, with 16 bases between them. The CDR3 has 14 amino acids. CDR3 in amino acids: CASSSSTLGGEQYF. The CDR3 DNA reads TGCGCCAGCAGCTCTTCAACACTAGGGGGCGAGCAGTACTTC.